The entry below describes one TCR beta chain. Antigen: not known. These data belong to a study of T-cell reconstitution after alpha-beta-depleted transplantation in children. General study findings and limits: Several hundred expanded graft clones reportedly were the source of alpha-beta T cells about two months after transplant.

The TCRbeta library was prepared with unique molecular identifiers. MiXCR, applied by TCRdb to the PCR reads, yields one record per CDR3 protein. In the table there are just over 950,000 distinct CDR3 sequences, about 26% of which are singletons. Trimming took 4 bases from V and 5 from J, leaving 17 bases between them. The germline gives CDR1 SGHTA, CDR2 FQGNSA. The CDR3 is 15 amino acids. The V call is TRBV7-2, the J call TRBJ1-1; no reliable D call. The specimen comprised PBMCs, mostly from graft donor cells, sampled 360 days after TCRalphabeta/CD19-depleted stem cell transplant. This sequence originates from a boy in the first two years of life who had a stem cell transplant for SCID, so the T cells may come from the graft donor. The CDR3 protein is CASSYTHGFGTEAFF. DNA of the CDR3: TGTGCCAGCAGCTATACCCATGGGTTTGGAACTGAAGCTTTCTTT.